Presented here are 20 T cell receptor beta chains from one specimen sequenced in a study of molecular identifiers for immune sequencing clone quantification. Each CDR3 protein is one row after TCRdb ran MiXCR on the PCR reads. The sample contains about 320,000 distinct CDR3 sequences, roughly 24% of which appear only once. The specimen sequenced was naive CD8+ T cells from blood, with Jurkat cell RNA spiked in. Subset reported: FACS-sorted CD8+CD4-CCR7+CD45RA+ naive T cells. These TCRs come from a human donor in good health. Some libraries in this study had Jurkat cell RNA spiked in.

Points on this clonotype: At one end the junction does not follow the germline gene, possibly because of a read error. The chain has TRBV19 and TRBJ2-3; no clear D gene. The CDR3 is 16 amino acids. CDR1 and CDR2 from the germline V gene are LNHDA and SQIVND (reference sequence). CDR3 sequence: CASSIGWATLTDTLYF. CDR3 nucleotide sequence: TGTGCCAGTAGTATTGGCTGGGCAACTCTCACAGATACGCTGTATTTT.

This clonotype was counted only a few times. This chain links TRBV24-1 with TRBJ2-2; 11 bases match TRBD1. Losses at the gene ends were 4 bases for V and 4 bases for J; bases not matched to a gene: 7. Germline-derived CDR1 and CDR2 are KGHDR and SFDVKD. The CDR3 is 17 residues long. CDR3 loop: CATSDPRTGGITGELFF. The CDR3 region has the DNA TGTGCCACCAGTGACCCAAGGACAGGGGGCATCACCGGGGAGCTGTTTTTT.

This clonotype showed up just once. It may be a read error: a sequence one base away is much more abundant. The chain recombines TRBV29-1 with TRBJ2-7, with D perhaps TRBD1 or TRBD2 (5 bases each). From germline, CDR1 is SQVTM and CDR2 ANQGSEA. CDR3 length: 12 amino acids. The CDR3: CSVKGPGYVQYF. In nucleotides, the CDR3 is TGCAGCGTTAAGGGACCGGGCTACGTGCAGTACTTC.

A remark on this clonotype: With a much larger clone just one base away, this may be a read error. This chain connects TRBV19 to TRBJ2-3; D is tentatively TRBD1 or TRBD2 (5 bases each). V was clipped by 7 bases and J by 2 bases, with 10 bases between them. The CDR3 spans 13 residues. Germline V gene lookup returns CDR1 LNHDA and CDR2 SQIVND (reference sequence). CDR3 nucleotide sequence: TGTGCCAGTATCGAGGGGATCACAGATACGCAGTATTTT. Translating it yields CASIEGITDTQYF.

This clonotype was counted once. This clone may be a read error of a much larger clone one base away. The chain is built from TRBV5-3 and TRBJ2-5; D might be TRBD1 or TRBD2, each matching 5 bases. TRBV5-3 belongs to the ORF category, with a function that is uncertain. With 8 bases removed from V and 3 bases from J, the gap between germline ends came to 23 bases. CDR3 length equals 16 residues. CDR3 nucleotides: TGTGCCAGCAACCCCGGTGGGGCTATCGGGGAAGAGACCCAGTACTTC. This encodes CASNPGGAIGEETQYF.

This clonotype was recorded a few times. The chain couples TRBV6-5 to TRBJ1-4; D uncertain. CDR1 and CDR2 from the germline V gene are MNHEY and SVGAGI. Trimming took 0 bases from V and 2 from J, leaving 10 bases between them. The CDR3 runs 16 residues. The CDR3 protein is CASSYSALQTNEKLFF. CDR3 sequence (DNA): TGTGCCAGCAGTTACTCGGCATTACAGACTAATGAAAAACTGTTTTTT.

A word on this clonotype: One end of the junction does not line up with germline, which may come from a read error. This sequence joins TRBV5-1 and TRBJ2-7; the match to TRBD1 covers 7 bases. Germline-derived CDR1 and CDR2 are SGHRS and YFSETQ. The CDR3 spans 13 residues. CDR3 sequence reads: CASRLGTAYEQYF. CDR3 nucleotides: TGCGCCAGCAGGTTGGGGACAGCCTACGAGCAGTACTTC.

Remarks on this clonotype: A read error may be the cause here, since a much bigger clone is one base away. The chain links TRBV4-1 to TRBJ2-3; D not resolved. Trimming cost V 6 bases and J 0 bases, with 16 bases left between them. The CDR3 has 16 amino acids. Germline loops: CDR1 MGHRA, CDR2 YSYEKL. Here the CDR3 DNA reads TGCGCCAGCAGAACCCTACCAGGAACTAGCACAGATACGCAGTATTTT. Its protein product is CASRTLPGTSTDTQYF.

With respect to this clonotype: A much more abundant neighbour one base away suggests this may be a read error. Here the CDR3 omits its conserved ending phenylalanine or tryptophan, so a read error is the likely source. This chain uses TRBV4-3 with TRBJ2-1; 9 nucleotides align to TRBD2. CDR1 is LGHNA, CDR2 YSLEER, per germline. The CDR3 covers 16 residues. V dropped 4 bases and J dropped 10; count of bases not matched to a gene: 14. In nucleotides, the CDR3 is TGCGCCAGCAGCCCCACCGTGGCTAGCGGGGCGCAGGAGCAGTTCTCC. It specifies CASSPTVASGAQEQFS.

This clonotype was observed a single time. A much larger clone differs by one base, so this may be a read error. The genes are TRBV6-1 and TRBJ2-1, with D maybe TRBD2 (6 bases). Between the trimmed V and J ends, which lost 3 bases and 12 bases, there was a span of 12 bases. This CDR3 region has 12 residues. In germline, CDR1 is MNHNS, CDR2 SASEGT. DNA of the CDR3: TGTGCCAGCAGTGATTGGGGGGAAGCGCAGTTCTTC. This translates into CASSDWGEAQFF.

This sequence joins TRBV7-6 and TRBJ2-7, with 9 bases identical to TRBD1. CDR1 is SGHVS and CDR2 is FNYEAQ in the germline V gene. After removal of 5 bases from V and 5 bases from J, the junction contained 10 bases not matched to a gene. The CDR3 contains 15 residues. In nucleotides, the CDR3 is TGTGCCAGCAGCCCGACCGGGACAGGGTATGACGAGCAGTACTTC. It is translated as CASSPTGTGYDEQYF. Combining the CDR3 with reference TRBV7-6 and TRBJ2-7 gives the whole variable domain GAGVSQSPRYKVTKRGQDVALRCDPISGHVSLYWYRQALGQGPEFLTYFNYEAQQDKSGLPNDRFSAERPEGSISTLTIQRTEQRDSAMYRCASSPTGTGYDEQYFGPGTRLTVT.

This clonotype has at least ten counts. J is TRBJ2-2 and V is TRBV29-1; no firm D call. V gave up 8 bases and J gave up 4 bases, with 11 bases separating them. The CDR3 runs 12 residues. The germline CDR1 and CDR2 sequences are SQVTM and ANQGSEA. The CDR3 here is CSLLSGTGELFF. The CDR3 DNA sequence: TGCAGCCTACTCTCTGGCACCGGGGAGCTGTTTTTT.

This clonotype was recorded many times. The chain couples TRBV12-3 or TRBV12-4 to TRBJ1-4; D call uncertain. V lost 6 bases, J lost 5 bases, and 13 bases lay in between. CDR3 length: 14 amino acids. CDR3 DNA: TGTGCCAGCAGCCCTGCGGCTCGGAATGAAAAACTGTTTTTT. Its translation is CASSPAARNEKLFF.

Of note for this clonotype: A read error may be the cause here, since a much bigger clone is one base away. The rearrangement uses TRBV7-6 and TRBJ1-6; D is ambiguous. The V gene's germline CDR1 is SGHVS and CDR2 FNYEAQ. This CDR3 is 17 amino acids long. This chain's CDR3 is CAGSLTRVSSYNSPLHF. Here the CDR3 DNA reads TGTGCCGGCAGCTTAACGCGGGTTAGCTCCTATAATTCACCCCTCCACTTT.

The table lists this clonotype with many counts. This chain uses TRBV24-1 with TRBJ2-7, with D possibly being TRBD2 (6 bases). Germline V lookup: CDR1 KGHDR, CDR2 SFDVKD. V was pared by 4 bases and J by 7 bases, with 10 bases between. The CDR3 runs to 12 residues. The CDR3 region has the DNA TGTGCCACCAGTGAAGACGGGGGAGAGCAGTACTTC. It translates to CATSEDGGEQYF.

V usage is TRBV7-9 and J usage is TRBJ2-3; TRBD2 agrees at 12 bases. V dropped 5 bases and J dropped 0; count of bases not matched to a gene: 12. The germline gives CDR1 SEHNR, CDR2 FQNEAQ (reference sequence). This CDR3 contains 19 residues. The CDR3, as DNA: TGTGCCAGCAGCCCGGGACTAGCGGGTCCGGCCACTAGCACAGATACGCAGTATTTT. This translates into CASSPGLAGPATSTDTQYF.

On this clonotype: The junction and the germline gene differ at one end; a read error may be behind it. This chain links TRBV14 with TRBJ2-6; possibly TRBD1 for D (5 bases). The CDR3 totals 15 residues. Germline V gene data show CDR1 as SGHDN and CDR2 as FVKESK. CDR3: CASSQLGSGAIVLTF. CDR3 DNA sequence: TGTGCCAGCAGCCAGCTAGGCTCTGGGGCCATCGTCCTGACTTTC.

This clonotype was seen repeatedly, ten times or more. V usage is TRBV28 and J usage is TRBJ1-1; D possibly corresponds to TRBD1 (6 bases). The CDR3 length is 15 residues. Germline lookup yields CDR1 MDHEN and CDR2 SYDVKM. Trimming left V 3 bases short and J 1 base short, with 12 bases between. The CDR3 reads CASSFGGPPNTEAFF. CDR3 in DNA: TGTGCCAGCAGTTTCGGGGGGCCCCCGAACACTGAAGCTTTCTTT.

At least ten counts were recorded for this clonotype. V is TRBV29-1 and J is TRBJ1-2; no clear D. The V and J ends lost 0 bases and 8 bases respectively, with 22 bases between them. Germline loops: CDR1 SQVTM, CDR2 ANQGSEA. This CDR3 comprises 16 residues. The chain's CDR3 is CSVEDLDPGEVNGYTF. Here the CDR3 DNA reads TGCAGCGTTGAAGACCTGGATCCTGGGGAGGTAAACGGCTACACCTTC.

This clonotype was seen a few times. This sequence joins TRBV7-8 and TRBJ2-1; 8 bases are shared with TRBD2. Germline lookup yields CDR1 SGHVS and CDR2 FQNEAQ. CDR3 length: 13 residues. With V trimmed by 5 bases and J by 7 bases, 4 bases remained unmatched. The DNA of the CDR3 is TGTGCCAGCAGCAAGGGACTAGGAAATGAGCAGTTCTTC. Its protein is CASSKGLGNEQFF.